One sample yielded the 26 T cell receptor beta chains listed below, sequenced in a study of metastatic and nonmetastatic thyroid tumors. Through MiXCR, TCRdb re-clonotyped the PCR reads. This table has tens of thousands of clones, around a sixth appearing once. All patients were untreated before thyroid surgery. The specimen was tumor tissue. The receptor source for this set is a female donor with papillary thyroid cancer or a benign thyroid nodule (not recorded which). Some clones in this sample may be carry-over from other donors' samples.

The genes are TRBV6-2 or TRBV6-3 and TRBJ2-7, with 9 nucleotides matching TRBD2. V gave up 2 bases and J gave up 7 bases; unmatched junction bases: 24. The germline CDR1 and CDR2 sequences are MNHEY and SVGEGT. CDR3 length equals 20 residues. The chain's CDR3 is CASSYPRQLGRLAVGREQYF. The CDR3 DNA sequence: TGTGCCAGCAGTTACCCACGTCAGCTTGGAAGACTAGCGGTAGGAAGGGAGCAGTACTTC.

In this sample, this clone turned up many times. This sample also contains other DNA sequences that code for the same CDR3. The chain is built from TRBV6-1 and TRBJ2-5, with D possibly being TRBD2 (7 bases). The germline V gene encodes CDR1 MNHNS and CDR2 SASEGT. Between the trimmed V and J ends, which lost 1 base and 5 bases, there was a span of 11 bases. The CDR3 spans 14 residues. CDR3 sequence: CASSEGGGGETQYF. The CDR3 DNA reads TGTGCCAGCAGTGAAGGAGGGGGGGGGGAGACCCAGTACTTC.

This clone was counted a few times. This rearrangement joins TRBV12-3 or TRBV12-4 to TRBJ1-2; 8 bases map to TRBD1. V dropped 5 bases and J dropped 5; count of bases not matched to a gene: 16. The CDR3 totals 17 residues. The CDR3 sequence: CASSTGGTGLRGYGYTF. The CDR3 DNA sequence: TGTGCCAGCAGTACTGGGGGGACAGGCCTTCGAGGATATGGCTACACCTTC.

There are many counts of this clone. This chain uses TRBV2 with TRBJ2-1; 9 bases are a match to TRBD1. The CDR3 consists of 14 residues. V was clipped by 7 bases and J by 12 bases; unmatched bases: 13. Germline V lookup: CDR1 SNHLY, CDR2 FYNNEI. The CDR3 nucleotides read TGTGCCAGCAAGTTAGTAAGGGACAGGGTATCGCAGTTCTTC. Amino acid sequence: CASKLVRDRVSQFF. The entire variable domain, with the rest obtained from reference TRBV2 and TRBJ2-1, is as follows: EPEVTQTPSHQVTQMGQEVILRCVPISNHLYFYWYRQILGQKVEFLVSFYNNEISEKSEIFDDQFSVERPDGSNFTLKIRSTKLEDSAMYFCASKLVRDRVSQFFGPGTRLTVL.

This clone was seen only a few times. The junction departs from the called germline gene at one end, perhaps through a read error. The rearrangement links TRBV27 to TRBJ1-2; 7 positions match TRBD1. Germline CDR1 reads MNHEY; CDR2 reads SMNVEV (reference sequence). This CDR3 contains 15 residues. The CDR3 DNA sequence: TGTGCCAGCAGTCCCCGGGTAGGGGGCGCCGGTGGCCACACCTTC. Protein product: CASSPRVGGAGGHTF.

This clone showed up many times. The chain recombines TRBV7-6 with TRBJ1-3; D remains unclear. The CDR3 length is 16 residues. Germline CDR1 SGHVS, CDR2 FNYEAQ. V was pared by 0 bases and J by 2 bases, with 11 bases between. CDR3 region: CASSLAPGGTGNTIYF. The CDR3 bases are TGTGCCAGCAGCTTAGCCCCAGGAGGAACTGGAAACACCATATATTTT.

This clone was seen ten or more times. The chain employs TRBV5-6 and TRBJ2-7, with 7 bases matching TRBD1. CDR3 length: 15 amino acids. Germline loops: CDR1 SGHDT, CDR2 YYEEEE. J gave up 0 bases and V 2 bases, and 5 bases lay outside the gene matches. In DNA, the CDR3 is TGTGCCAGCAGCTTCGAGGGGGCGAGCTCCTACGAGCAGTACTTC. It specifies CASSFEGASSYEQYF.

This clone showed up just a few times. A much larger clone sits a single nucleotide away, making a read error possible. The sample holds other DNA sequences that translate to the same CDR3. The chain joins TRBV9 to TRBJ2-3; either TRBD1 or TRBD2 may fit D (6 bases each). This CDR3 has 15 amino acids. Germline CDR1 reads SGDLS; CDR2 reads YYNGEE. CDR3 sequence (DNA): TGTGCCAGCAGCGTAGCTTGGGGGGCCAGAGATACTCAGTATTTT. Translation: CASSVAWGARDTQYF.

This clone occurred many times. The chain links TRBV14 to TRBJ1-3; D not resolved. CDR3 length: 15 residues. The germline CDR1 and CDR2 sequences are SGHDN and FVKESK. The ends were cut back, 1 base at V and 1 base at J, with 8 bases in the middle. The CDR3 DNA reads TGTGCCAGCAGCCAAGGGTACGCATCTGGAAACACCATATATTTT. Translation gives CASSQGYASGNTIYF.

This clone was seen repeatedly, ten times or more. The CDR3 here is CASSWTDLQETQYF. CDR3 DNA: TGTGCCAGCAGCTGGACAGACCTCCAAGAGACCCAGTACTTC. The rearrangement joins TRBV12-3 or TRBV12-4 to TRBJ2-5, with a tentative D call TRBD1 (6 bases). There are 14 residues in the CDR3. The V and J ends lost 6 bases and 1 base respectively, with 12 bases between them.

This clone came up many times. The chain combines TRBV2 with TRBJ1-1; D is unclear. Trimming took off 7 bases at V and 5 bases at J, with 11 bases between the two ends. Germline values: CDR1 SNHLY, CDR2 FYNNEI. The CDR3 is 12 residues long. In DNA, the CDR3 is TGTGCCAGCAATTTCGGACGGACTGAAGCTTTCTTT. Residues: CASNFGRTEAFF.

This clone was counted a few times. For the CDR3, the DNA is TGTGCCAGCAGCCGTATCATGAACACTGAAGCTTTCTTT. It is translated as CASSRIMNTEAFF. The V call is TRBV28, the J call TRBJ1-1; unclear D gene. The CDR3 runs to 13 residues. The germline V gene has CDR1 MDHEN and CDR2 SYDVKM. The V and J ends lost 6 bases and 0 bases respectively, with 8 bases between them.

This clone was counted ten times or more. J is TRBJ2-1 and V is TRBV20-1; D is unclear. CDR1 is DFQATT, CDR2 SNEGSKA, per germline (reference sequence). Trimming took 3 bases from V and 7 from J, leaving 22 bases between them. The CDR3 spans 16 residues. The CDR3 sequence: CSARLSIPFQRNEQFF. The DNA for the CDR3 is TGCAGTGCTAGGTTATCCATCCCCTTCCAGAGAAATGAGCAGTTCTTC.

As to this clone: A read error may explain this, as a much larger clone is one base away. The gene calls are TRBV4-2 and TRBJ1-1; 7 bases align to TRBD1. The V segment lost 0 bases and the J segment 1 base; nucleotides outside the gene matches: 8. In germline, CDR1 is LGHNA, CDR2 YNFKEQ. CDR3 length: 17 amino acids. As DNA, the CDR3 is TGTGCCAGCAGCCAAGAGGGGACAGTCAAGAGGAACACTGAAGCTTTCTTT. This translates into CASSQEGTVKRNTEAFF.

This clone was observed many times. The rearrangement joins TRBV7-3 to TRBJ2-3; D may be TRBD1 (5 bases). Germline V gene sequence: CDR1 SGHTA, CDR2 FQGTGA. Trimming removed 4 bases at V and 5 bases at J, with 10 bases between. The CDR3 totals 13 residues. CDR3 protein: CASSSGLRDTQYF. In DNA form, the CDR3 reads TGTGCCAGCAGCTCAGGGTTGAGAGATACGCAGTATTTT.

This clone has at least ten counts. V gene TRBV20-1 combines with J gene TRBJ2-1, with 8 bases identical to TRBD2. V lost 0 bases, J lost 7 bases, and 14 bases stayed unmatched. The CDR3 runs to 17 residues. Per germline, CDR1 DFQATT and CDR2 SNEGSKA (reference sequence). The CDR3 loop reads CSARDWSAGVYLNEQFF. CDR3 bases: TGCAGTGCTAGAGATTGGTCAGCGGGAGTATACCTTAATGAGCAGTTCTTC.

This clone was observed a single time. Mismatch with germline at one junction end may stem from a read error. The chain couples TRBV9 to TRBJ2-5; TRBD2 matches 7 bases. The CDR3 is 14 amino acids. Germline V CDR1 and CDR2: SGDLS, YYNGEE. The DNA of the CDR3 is TGTTCCAGCAGCGTCTGCGGGGGCCAAGAGACCCAGTACTTC. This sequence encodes CSSSVCGGQETQYF.

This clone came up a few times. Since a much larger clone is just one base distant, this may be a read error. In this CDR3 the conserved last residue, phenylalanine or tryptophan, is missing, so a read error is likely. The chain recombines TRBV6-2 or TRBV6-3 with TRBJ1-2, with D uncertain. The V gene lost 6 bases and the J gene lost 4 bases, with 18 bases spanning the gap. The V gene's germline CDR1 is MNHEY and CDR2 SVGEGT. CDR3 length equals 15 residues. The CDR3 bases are TGTGCCAGCAGCCCTCGGGTGTATTCGCCCTATGGCTACACCCTC. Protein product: CASSPRVYSPYGYTL.

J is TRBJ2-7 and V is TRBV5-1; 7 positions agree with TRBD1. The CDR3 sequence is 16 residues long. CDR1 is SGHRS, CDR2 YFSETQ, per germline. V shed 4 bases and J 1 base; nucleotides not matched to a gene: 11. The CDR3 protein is CASSVNRGPVSYEQYF. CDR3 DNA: TGCGCCAGCAGCGTTAACAGGGGCCCCGTTTCCTACGAGCAGTACTTC.

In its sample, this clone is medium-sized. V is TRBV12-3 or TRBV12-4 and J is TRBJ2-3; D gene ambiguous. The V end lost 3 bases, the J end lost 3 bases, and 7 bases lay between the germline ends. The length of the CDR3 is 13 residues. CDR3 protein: CASSLMGTDTQYF. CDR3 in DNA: TGTGCCAGCAGTTTGATGGGTACAGATACGCAGTATTTT.

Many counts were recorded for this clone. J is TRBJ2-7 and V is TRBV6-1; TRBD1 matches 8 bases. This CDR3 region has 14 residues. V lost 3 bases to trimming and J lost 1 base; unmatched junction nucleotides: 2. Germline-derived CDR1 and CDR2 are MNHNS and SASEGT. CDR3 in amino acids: CASSDRGRSYEQYF. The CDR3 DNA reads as TGTGCCAGCAGTGACAGGGGGCGATCCTACGAGCAGTACTTC.

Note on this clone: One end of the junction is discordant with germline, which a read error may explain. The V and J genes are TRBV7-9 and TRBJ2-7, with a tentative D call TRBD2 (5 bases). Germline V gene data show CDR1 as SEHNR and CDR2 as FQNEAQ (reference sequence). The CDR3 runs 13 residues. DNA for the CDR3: TGTGCCAGCAGCTTATTCCTAGGGAGTAGCATAAACTTC. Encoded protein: CASSLFLGSSINF.

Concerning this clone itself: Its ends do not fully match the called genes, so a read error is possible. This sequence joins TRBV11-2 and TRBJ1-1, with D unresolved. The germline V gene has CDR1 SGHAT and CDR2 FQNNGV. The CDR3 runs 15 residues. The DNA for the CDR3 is TGTGCCATCAGCCCTCTTTGGAGGGTTAACACTGAAGCTTTCTTT. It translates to CAISPLWRVNTEAFF.

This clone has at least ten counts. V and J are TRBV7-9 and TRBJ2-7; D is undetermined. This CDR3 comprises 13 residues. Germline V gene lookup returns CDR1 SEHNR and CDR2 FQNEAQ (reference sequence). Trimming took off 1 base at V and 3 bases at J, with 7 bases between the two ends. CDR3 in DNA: TGTGCCAGCAGCTTAGGACAACTCTACGAGCAGTACTTC. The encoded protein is CASSLGQLYEQYF.

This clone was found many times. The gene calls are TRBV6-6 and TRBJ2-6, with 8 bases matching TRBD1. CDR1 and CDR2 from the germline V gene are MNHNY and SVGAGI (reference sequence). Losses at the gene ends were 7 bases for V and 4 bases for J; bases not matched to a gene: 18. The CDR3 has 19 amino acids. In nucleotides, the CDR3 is TGTGCCAGCACATTAAAAAGCAGGGGGCGAACCTCCGGGGCCAACGTCCTGACTTTC. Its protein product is CASTLKSRGRTSGANVLTF.

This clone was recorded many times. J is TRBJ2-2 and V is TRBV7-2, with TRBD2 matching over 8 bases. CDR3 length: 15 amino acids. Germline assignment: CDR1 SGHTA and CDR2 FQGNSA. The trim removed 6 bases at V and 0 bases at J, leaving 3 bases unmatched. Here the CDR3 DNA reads TGTGCCAGCAGTTCGGGACTAGCGAACACCGGGGAGCTGTTTTTT. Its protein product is CASSSGLANTGELFF.